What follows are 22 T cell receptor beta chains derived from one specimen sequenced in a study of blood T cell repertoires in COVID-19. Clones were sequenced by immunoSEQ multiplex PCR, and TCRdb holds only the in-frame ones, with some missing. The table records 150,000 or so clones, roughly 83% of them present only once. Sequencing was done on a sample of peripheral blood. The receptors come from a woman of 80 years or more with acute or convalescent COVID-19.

The CDR3 DNA sequence: TGTGCCAGCAGTTCGCAACTGGGAAACACCATATATTTT. Translated, it gives CASSSQLGNTIYF. V usage is TRBV12-3 or TRBV12-4 and J usage is TRBJ1-3; D not certain. The ends were cut back, 4 bases at V and 4 bases at J, with 8 bases in the middle. The CDR3 runs 13 residues.

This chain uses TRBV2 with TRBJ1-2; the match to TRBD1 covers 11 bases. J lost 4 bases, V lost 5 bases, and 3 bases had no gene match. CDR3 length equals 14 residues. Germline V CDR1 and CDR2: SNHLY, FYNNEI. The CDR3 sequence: CASSRDRGFYGYTF. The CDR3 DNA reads TGTGCCAGCAGTCGGGACAGGGGGTTCTATGGCTACACCTTC.

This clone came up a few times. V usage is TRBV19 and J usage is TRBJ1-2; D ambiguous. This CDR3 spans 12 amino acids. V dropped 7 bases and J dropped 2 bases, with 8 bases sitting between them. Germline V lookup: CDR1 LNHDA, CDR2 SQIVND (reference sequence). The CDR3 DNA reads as TGTGCCAGTACCGAGGCGAACTATGGCTACACCTTC. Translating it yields CASTEANYGYTF.

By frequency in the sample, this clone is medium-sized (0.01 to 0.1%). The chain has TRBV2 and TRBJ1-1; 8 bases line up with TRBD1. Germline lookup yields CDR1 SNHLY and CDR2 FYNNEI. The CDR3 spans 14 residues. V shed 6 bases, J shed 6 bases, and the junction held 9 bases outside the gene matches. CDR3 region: CASRIGQGRAEAFF. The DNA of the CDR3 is TGTGCCAGCAGAATCGGACAGGGCAGGGCTGAAGCTTTCTTT.

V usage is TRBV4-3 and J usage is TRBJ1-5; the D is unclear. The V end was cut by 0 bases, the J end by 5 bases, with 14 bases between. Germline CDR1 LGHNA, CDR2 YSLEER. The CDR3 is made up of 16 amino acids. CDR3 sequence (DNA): TGCGCCAGCAGCCAAGAAGTGTCGGGATCGCATCAGCCCCAGCATTTT. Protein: CASSQEVSGSHQPQHF.

CDR3 sequence: CASSRPPGQVNYGYTF. The CDR3 nucleotides read TGTGCCAGCAGTCGACCCCCGGGACAGGTTAACTATGGCTACACCTTC. The V call is TRBV7-3, the J call TRBJ1-2; 8 positions match TRBD1. Trimming at V came to 6 bases and at J to 1 base, leaving 10 bases not matched to a gene. CDR3 size: 16 residues. CDR1 and CDR2 (germline): SGHTA, FQGTGA.

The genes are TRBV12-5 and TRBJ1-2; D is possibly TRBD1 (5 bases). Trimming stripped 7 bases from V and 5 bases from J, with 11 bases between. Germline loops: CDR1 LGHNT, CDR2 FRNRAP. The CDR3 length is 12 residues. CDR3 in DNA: TGTGCTAGTGCTGAGGGGAGGTATGGCTACACCTTC. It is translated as CASAEGRYGYTF. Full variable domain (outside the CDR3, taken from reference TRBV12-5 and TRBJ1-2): DARVTQTPRHKVTEMGQEVTMRCQPILGHNTVFWYRQTMMQGLELLAYFRNRAPLDDSGMPKDRFSAEMPDATLATLKIQPSEPRDSAVYFCASAEGRYGYTFGSGTRLTVV.

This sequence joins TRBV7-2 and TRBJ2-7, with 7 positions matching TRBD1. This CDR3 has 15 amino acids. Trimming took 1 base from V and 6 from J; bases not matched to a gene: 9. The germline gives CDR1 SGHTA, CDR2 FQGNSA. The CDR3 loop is CASSLGGTDLFEQYF. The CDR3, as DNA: TGTGCCAGCAGCTTAGGAGGGACAGACCTCTTCGAGCAGTACTTC.

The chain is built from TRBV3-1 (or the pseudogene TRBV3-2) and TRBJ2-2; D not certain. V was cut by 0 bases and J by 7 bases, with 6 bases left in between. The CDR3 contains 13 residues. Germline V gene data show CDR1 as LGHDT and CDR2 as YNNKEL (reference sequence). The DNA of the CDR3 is TGTGCCAGCAGCCAAGACCCCCGCGGGGAGCTGTTTTTT. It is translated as CASSQDPRGELFF.

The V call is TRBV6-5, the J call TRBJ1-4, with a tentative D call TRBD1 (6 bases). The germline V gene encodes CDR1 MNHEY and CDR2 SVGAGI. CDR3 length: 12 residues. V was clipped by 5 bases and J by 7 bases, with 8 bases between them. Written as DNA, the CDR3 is TGTGCCAGCAGTACAGGGAGTGAAAAACTGTTTTTT. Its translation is CASSTGSEKLFF.

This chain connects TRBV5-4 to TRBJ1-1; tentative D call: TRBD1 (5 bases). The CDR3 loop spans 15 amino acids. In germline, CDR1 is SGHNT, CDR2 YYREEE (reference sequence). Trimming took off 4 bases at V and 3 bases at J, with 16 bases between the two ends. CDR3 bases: TGTGCCAGCAGCAGCCAGCCCGGGGGGGACACTGAAGCTTTCTTT. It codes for CASSSQPGGDTEAFF.

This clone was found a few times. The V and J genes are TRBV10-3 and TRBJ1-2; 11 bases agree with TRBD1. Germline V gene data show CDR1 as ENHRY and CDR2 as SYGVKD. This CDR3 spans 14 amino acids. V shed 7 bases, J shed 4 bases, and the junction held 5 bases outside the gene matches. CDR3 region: CAIKPDRGPYGYTF. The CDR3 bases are TGTGCCATCAAACCGGACAGGGGGCCCTATGGCTACACCTTC.

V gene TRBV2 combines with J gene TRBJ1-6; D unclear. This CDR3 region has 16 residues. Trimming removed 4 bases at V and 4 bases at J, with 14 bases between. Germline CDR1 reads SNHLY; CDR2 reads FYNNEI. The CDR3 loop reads CASSVVRETYNSPLHF. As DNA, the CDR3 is TGTGCCAGCAGTGTGGTCAGAGAGACTTATAATTCACCCCTCCACTTT.

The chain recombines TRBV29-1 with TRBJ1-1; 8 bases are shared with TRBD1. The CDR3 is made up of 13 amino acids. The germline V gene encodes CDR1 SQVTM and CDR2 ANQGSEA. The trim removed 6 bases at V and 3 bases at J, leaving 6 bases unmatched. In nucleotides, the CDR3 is TGCAGCGTGGCGACAGGGGCGGACACTGAAGCTTTCTTT. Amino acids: CSVATGADTEAFF.

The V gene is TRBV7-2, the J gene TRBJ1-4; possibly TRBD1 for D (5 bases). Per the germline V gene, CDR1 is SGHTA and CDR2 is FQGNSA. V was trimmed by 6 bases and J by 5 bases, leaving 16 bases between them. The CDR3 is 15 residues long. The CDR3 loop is CASRRDPGGNEKLFF. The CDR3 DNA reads TGTGCCAGCAGACGTGACCCGGGGGGAAATGAAAAACTGTTTTTT.

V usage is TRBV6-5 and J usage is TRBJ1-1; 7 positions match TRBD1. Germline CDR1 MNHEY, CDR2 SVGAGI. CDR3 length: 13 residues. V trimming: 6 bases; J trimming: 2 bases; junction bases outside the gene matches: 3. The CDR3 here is CASRNRGNTEAFF. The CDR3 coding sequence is TGTGCCAGCAGGAACAGGGGTAACACTGAAGCTTTCTTT.

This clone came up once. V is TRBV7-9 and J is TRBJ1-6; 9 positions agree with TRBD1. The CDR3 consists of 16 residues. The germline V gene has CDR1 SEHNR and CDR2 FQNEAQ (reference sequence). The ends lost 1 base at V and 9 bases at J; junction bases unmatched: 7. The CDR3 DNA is TGTGCCAGCAGCTTAGGCACGGGACAGGGATTTTCACCCCTCCACTTT. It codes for CASSLGTGQGFSPLHF.

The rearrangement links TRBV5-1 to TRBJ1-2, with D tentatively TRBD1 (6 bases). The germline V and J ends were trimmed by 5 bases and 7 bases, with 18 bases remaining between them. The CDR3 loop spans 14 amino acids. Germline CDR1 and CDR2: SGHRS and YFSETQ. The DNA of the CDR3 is TGCGCCAGCAGTTCCTTGCGGGGGCAGGGTGGCTACACCTTC. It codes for CASSSLRGQGGYTF.

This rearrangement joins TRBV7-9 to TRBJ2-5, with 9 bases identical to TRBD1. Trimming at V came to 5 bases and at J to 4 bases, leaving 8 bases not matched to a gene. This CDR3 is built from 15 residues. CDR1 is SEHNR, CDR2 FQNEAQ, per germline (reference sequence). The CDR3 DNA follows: TGTGCCAGCAGCCCAACAGGGGGCGCGGGAGAGACCCAGTACTTC. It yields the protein CASSPTGGAGETQYF.

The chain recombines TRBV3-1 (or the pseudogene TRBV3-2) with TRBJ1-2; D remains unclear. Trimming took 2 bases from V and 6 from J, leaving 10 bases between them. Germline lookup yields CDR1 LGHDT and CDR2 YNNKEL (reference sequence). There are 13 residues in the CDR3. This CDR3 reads CASSQPPGNGYTF. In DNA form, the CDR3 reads TGTGCCAGCAGCCAACCACCAGGAAATGGCTACACCTTC.

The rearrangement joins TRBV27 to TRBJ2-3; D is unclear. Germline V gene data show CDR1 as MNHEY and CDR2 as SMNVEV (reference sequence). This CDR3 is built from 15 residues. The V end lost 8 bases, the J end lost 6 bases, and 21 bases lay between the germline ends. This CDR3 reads CASLPVGRSTDTQYF. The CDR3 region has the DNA TGTGCCAGCCTACCGGTGGGTCGGAGTACGGATACGCAGTATTTT.

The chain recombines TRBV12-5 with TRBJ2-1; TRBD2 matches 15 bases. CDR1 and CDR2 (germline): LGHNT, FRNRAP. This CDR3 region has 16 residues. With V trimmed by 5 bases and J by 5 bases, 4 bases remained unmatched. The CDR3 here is CASGPGTSGGNNEQFF. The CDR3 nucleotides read TGTGCTAGTGGTCCCGGGACTAGCGGGGGGAACAATGAGCAGTTCTTC. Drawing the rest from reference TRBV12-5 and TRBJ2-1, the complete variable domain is DARVTQTPRHKVTEMGQEVTMRCQPILGHNTVFWYRQTMMQGLELLAYFRNRAPLDDSGMPKDRFSAEMPDATLATLKIQPSEPRDSAVYFCASGPGTSGGNNEQFFGPGTRLTVL.